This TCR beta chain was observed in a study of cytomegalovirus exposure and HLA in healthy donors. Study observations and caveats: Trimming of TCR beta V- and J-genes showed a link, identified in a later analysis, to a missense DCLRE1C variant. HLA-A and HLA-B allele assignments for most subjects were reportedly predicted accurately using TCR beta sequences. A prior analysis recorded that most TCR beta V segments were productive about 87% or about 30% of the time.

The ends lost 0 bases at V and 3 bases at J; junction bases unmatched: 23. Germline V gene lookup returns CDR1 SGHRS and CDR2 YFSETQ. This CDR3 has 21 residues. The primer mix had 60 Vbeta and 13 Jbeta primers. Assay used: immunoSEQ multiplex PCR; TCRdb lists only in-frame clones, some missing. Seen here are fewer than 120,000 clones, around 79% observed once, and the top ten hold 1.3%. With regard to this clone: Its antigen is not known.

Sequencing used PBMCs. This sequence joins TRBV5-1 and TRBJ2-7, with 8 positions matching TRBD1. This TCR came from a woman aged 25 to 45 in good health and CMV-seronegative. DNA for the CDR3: TGCGCCAGCAGCTTGGGATTTCCGGGACAGGTGAAGGAGTACGGGGACTACGAGCAGTACTTC. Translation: CASSLGFPGQVKEYGDYEQYF.